This TCR beta chain was captured in a study of blood T cell repertoires in COVID-19. Overall study: Acute and convalescent COVID-19 specimens originated in the United States, Italy and Spain. The analysed material was cDNA or gDNA that came from T cells, B-cell-depleted T cells, or PBMCs.

This clone was counted a single time. The CDR3 contains 16 residues. The V gene end was trimmed by 0 bases and the J gene end by 9 bases; junction bases not matched to a gene: 7. Germline-derived CDR1 and CDR2 are SGHVS and FQNEAQ. As processed by the authors: Amplifying reference gene primers gave estimates of nucleated cell counts. Sequencing was performed with immunoSEQ multiplex PCR; in TCRdb, only in-frame clones are kept and a portion is missing. V and J calls and clone size are those listed in that table; D and trimming were worked out from the DNA. In the table there are roughly 140,000 clones, around 89% of which are singletons.

The source material was peripheral blood. The V call is TRBV7-8, the J call TRBJ2-1; 11 bases line up with TRBD2. The receptor's source is a woman in her forties with acute or convalescent COVID-19. This chain's CDR3 is CASSLARIAGGSEQFF. The CDR3 DNA is TGTGCCAGCAGCTTAGCGCGAATAGCGGGAGGGTCTGAGCAGTTCTTC.